Shown below are 10 T cell receptor beta chains from a single sample sequenced in a study of T cells in Graves' hyperthyroidism and ophthalmopathy. Authors of the study amplified TCR beta CDR3 regions from RNA transcripts. RT-PCR in the first round (using the HTBI primer set) targeted the TCR CDR3. TCRdb re-analysed the multiplex PCR reads in MiXCR, keeping a single row per CDR3 protein. Among about 400,000 distinct CDR3 sequences, roughly 14% were seen once, and the ten largest hold around a quarter. Source material: blood. These TCRs come from a woman between 18 and 29 years old with Graves' hyperthyroidism that later progressed to Graves' ophthalmopathy.

This clonotype was seen repeatedly, ten times or more. This chain connects TRBV2 to TRBJ2-3; 8 nucleotides align to TRBD2. The V gene end was trimmed by 4 bases and the J gene end by 0 bases; junction bases not matched to a gene: 6. This CDR3 region has 16 residues. Germline CDR1 is SNHLY and CDR2 is FYNNEI. The CDR3 DNA sequence: TGTGCCAGCAGTGGATTGAGCGGGGGAAGCACAGATACGCAGTATTTT. Its protein product is CASSGLSGGSTDTQYF.

This clonotype has just a few counts. The chain carries TRBV28 and TRBJ2-7; D possibly corresponds to TRBD1 (5 bases). Germline values: CDR1 MDHEN, CDR2 SYDVKM. V lost 3 bases, J lost 3 bases, and 12 bases lay in between. This CDR3 is 14 amino acids long. CDR3 DNA sequence: TGTGCCAGCAGTTTGCAAACAGGTCACTACGAGCAGTACTTC. Its protein is CASSLQTGHYEQYF. The variable domain in full, completed from reference TRBV28 and TRBJ2-7, reads DVKVTQSSRYLVKRTGEKVFLECVQDMDHENMFWYRQDPGLGLRLIYFSYDVKMKEKGDIPEGYSVSREKKERFSLILESASTNQTSMYLCASSLQTGHYEQYFGPGTRLTVT.

This clonotype came up a few times. The V call is TRBV5-4, the J call TRBJ1-2, with TRBD1 as a possible D gene (5 bases). V dropped 4 bases and J dropped 8 bases, with 18 bases sitting between them. In germline, CDR1 is SGHNT, CDR2 YYREEE (reference sequence). The CDR3 runs 14 residues. The CDR3 DNA is TGTGCCAGCAGCACGGGACGGACGAACTTCGGCTACACCTTC. This codes for CASSTGRTNFGYTF.

This clonotype was recorded a few times. The chain employs TRBV3-1 and TRBJ2-4; TRBD1 agrees at 12 bases. In germline, CDR1 is LGHDT, CDR2 YNNKEL (reference sequence). The J segment lost 4 bases and the V segment lost 1 base, leaving 14 bases of the junction unmatched. CDR3 length equals 20 residues. Here the CDR3 reads CASSQVGNRDRGHRKNIQYF. CDR3 bases: TGTGCCAGCAGCCAAGTTGGAAACCGGGACAGGGGGCACCGTAAAAACATTCAGTACTTC.

V and J are TRBV27 and TRBJ1-5; 7 bases map to TRBD1. V lost 6 bases to trimming and J lost 5 bases; unmatched junction nucleotides: 7. The germline gives CDR1 MNHEY, CDR2 SMNVEV (reference sequence). This CDR3 contains 14 residues. Written as DNA, the CDR3 is TGTGCCAGCAGGGGGAGGGGGCAAGATCAGCCCCAGCATTTT. This sequence encodes CASRGRGQDQPQHF.

This clonotype was seen more than once but under ten times. The chain carries TRBV18 and TRBJ1-2, with TRBD1 identical over 8 bases. This CDR3 spans 14 amino acids. CDR1 and CDR2 (germline): KGHSH, LQKENI. The V gene end was trimmed by 3 bases and the J gene end by 4 bases; junction bases not matched to a gene: 4. CDR3 DNA: TGTGCCAGCTCACCGACAGGGGAGCCCTATGGCTACACCTTC. Residues: CASSPTGEPYGYTF.

In this sample, this clonotype turned up a few times. The rearrangement links TRBV6-1 to TRBJ2-1, with D tentatively TRBD1 or TRBD2 (5 bases each). V was pared by 6 bases and J by 9 bases, with 15 bases between. Germline-derived CDR1 and CDR2 are MNHNS and SASEGT. The CDR3 totals 13 residues. CDR3 in amino acids: CASSSGLAIEQFF. The CDR3 bases are TGTGCCAGCAGCTCGGGGCTGGCGATTGAGCAGTTCTTC.

V usage is TRBV10-2 and J usage is TRBJ1-3, with no clear D. Germline values: CDR1 WSHSY, CDR2 SAAADI. V lost 5 bases, J lost 2 bases, and 16 bases lay in between. The CDR3 consists of 16 residues. This CDR3 is CASSTFGELTGNTIYF. For the CDR3, the DNA is TGCGCCAGCAGTACCTTCGGGGAACTAACTGGAAACACCATATATTTT.

In its sample, this clonotype was seen many times. V usage is TRBV3-1 and J usage is TRBJ2-5; 13 nucleotides align to TRBD2. Unmatched junction bases numbered 4, after V lost 0 bases and J lost 3 bases. Germline lookup yields CDR1 LGHDT and CDR2 YNNKEL (reference sequence). The CDR3 sequence is 17 residues long. As DNA, the CDR3 is TGTGCCAGCAGCCAAGAGGATGGACTAGCGGGAGAAGAGACCCAGTACTTC. Amino acids: CASSQEDGLAGEETQYF.

There are many counts of this clonotype. This chain connects TRBV30 to TRBJ2-1, with D perhaps TRBD2 (7 bases). The germline V gene has CDR1 GTSNPN and CDR2 SVGIG (reference sequence). This CDR3 comprises 14 residues. V dropped 5 bases and J dropped 5 bases, with 16 bases sitting between them. The CDR3 region has the DNA TGTGCCTGGGAGGGGGGGGCCTACAACAATGAGCAGTTCTTC. Translation: CAWEGGAYNNEQFF. The entire variable domain, with the rest obtained from reference TRBV30 and TRBJ2-1, is as follows: SQTIHQWPATLVQPVGSPLSLECTVEGTSNPNLYWYRQAAGRGLQLLFYSVGIGQISSEVPQNLSASRPQDRQFILSSKKLLLSDSGFYLCAWEGGAYNNEQFFGPGTRLTVL.